The 7 T cell receptor beta chains reported below all come from one sample, sequenced in a study of T cell responses to AZD1222 COVID-19 vaccine. The repertoire was sequenced with immunoSEQ multiplex PCR; TCRdb's copy has only in-frame clones and lacks some. The sample consists of about 100,000 clones, more than 85% of them appearing once. Sequenced material: peripheral blood, taken on day 0 of AZD1222 vaccination. Source of these receptors: an adult in good health.

This sequence joins TRBV28 and TRBJ1-5, with D perhaps matching TRBD1 (5 bases). V lost 4 bases to trimming and J lost 1 base, with 11 bases between them. The CDR3 totals 15 residues. CDR1 and CDR2 (germline): MDHEN, SYDVKM. The CDR3 nucleotides read TGTGCCAGCAGTTCGGCGGGACCGAGCAATCAGCCCCAGCATTTT. Translating it yields CASSSAGPSNQPQHF.

The CDR3 protein is CASRFDGGDTQYF. In nucleotides, the CDR3 is TGTGCCAGCAGGTTCGACGGGGGAGATACGCAGTATTTT. The rearrangement uses TRBV3-1 (or the pseudogene TRBV3-2) and TRBJ2-3; D perhaps matches TRBD2 (6 bases). This CDR3 has 13 amino acids. The germline V gene has CDR1 LGHDT and CDR2 YNNKEL (reference sequence). V lost 6 bases and J lost 5, with 12 bases in between.

This chain joins TRBV9 and TRBJ1-3; D perhaps matches TRBD1 (5 bases). The CDR3 is 16 residues long. CDR1 is SGDLS and CDR2 is YYNGEE in the germline V gene. The V end was cut by 0 bases, the J end by 5 bases, with 15 bases between. Here the CDR3 DNA reads TGTGCCAGCAGCGTAGCCGGGATGGCAGGGAGAAACACCATATATTTT. Translating it yields CASSVAGMAGRNTIYF.

V gene TRBV2 combines with J gene TRBJ2-7, with D hard to call. The CDR3 runs to 13 residues. V lost 5 bases and J lost 6, with 14 bases in between. The germline V gene has CDR1 SNHLY and CDR2 FYNNEI. CDR3 protein: CASSIRAIAEQYF. In DNA form, the CDR3 reads TGTGCCAGCAGTATTAGGGCTATCGCCGAGCAGTACTTC.

V usage is TRBV2 and J usage is TRBJ1-1, with D possibly being TRBD1 (5 bases). The length of the CDR3 is 12 residues. V lost 7 bases, J lost 6 bases, and 12 bases lay in between. Per germline, CDR1 SNHLY and CDR2 FYNNEI. CDR3 coding DNA: TGTGCCAGCAATCGAATGGGGGCTGAAGCTTTCTTT. It specifies CASNRMGAEAFF. The full variable domain, its missing parts supplied by reference TRBV2 and TRBJ1-1, is EPEVTQTPSHQVTQMGQEVILRCVPISNHLYFYWYRQILGQKVEFLVSFYNNEISEKSEIFDDQFSVERPDGSNFTLKIRSTKLEDSAMYFCASNRMGAEAFFGQGTRLTVV.

The chain joins TRBV3-1 (or the pseudogene TRBV3-2) to TRBJ2-7; no reliable D call. Germline V gives CDR1 LGHDT, CDR2 YNNKEL (reference sequence). The CDR3 consists of 13 residues. The ends were cut back, 3 bases at V and 2 bases at J, with 8 bases in the middle. CDR3: CASSHRAPYEQYF. CDR3 bases: TGTGCCAGCAGCCATAGAGCACCCTACGAGCAGTACTTC.

This rearrangement joins TRBV19 to TRBJ1-2; D may be TRBD1 (5 bases). Germline V gene sequence: CDR1 LNHDA, CDR2 SQIVND (reference sequence). This CDR3 comprises 13 residues. Trimming pared 6 bases from V and 4 bases from J, leaving 12 bases between. The CDR3 loop is CASRPRGAYGYTF. The DNA of the CDR3 is TGTGCCAGTAGGCCGAGGGGCGCCTATGGCTACACCTTC.